What follows is one TCR beta chain and its context. What it binds is not known. A junction end diverges from the germline sequence, so it may reflect a read error. This specimen comes from a study of blood T cells in healthy people across ages. Findings and limits, study-wide: Possibly, changes in expanded clonotypes were confounded because donor CMV status was unknown. When set beside aged donors, long-lived donors presented more naive CD4+ cells and higher diversity.

Germline V gene data show CDR1 as KGHDR and CDR2 as SFDVKD. The CDR3 sequence is 15 residues long. Together with a sample-barcoded 5' primer, a J-beta primer mix was included in a second PCR lasting about 6 to 12 cycles. With 12 random nucleotides, a template-switch adaptor tagged each individual cDNA molecule. TCRdb analysed the 5' RACE reads with MiXCR anew, one entry per CDR3 protein. The data contain approximately 1,700,000 distinct CDR3 sequences, 35% to 50% of them singletons. Each donor had 9 to 10 milliliters of peripheral blood drawn. The chain couples TRBV24-1 to TRBJ2-7; no reliable D call. The sequence was collected from a human donor in good health. What was sequenced was blood. CDR3 amino acids: CATGDSSTRPYEQYF. CDR3 sequence (DNA): TGTGCCACCGGTGATTCTTCGACACGGCCCTACGAGCAGTACTTC.